This TCR beta chain was captured by sequencing in a study of T cell responses to AZD1222 COVID-19 vaccine. Concerning this clone: Its matching antigen is unknown.

Overall study findings and caveats: The peak T cell response came first, and repertoires were sampled only after it. Nearly half of unique spike-specific TCRs reportedly avoided B.1.351 and B.1.1.7 mutated regions. Dominant CD4 TCR responses targeted spike regions 160-218 and 743-854.

TCRdb's table, derived via immunoSEQ multiplex PCR, lists solely in-frame clones and lacks some. This table has around 130,000 clones, approximately 85% appearing once. The CDR3 is 13 residues long. Trimming left V 8 bases short and J 13 bases short, with 18 bases between. The chain recombines TRBV12-3 or TRBV12-4 with TRBJ1-6, with D unresolved. The sequence derives from an adult in good health. Specimen: peripheral blood, collected on day 0 of AZD1222 vaccination. This CDR3 reads CASASQTGSPLHF. The CDR3 coding sequence is TGTGCCAGCGCGTCTCAAACCGGTAGTCCCCTCCACTTT.